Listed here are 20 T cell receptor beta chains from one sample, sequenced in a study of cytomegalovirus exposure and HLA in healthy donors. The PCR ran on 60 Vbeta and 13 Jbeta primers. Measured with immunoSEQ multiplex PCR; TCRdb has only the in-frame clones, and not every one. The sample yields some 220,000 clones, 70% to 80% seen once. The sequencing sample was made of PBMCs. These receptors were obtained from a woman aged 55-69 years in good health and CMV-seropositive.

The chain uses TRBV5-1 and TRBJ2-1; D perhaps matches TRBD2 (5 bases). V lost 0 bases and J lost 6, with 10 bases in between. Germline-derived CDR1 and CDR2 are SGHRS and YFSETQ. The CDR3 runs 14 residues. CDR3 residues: CASSLGASPNEQFF. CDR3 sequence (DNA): TGCGCCAGCAGCTTGGGCGCTAGCCCCAATGAGCAGTTCTTC.

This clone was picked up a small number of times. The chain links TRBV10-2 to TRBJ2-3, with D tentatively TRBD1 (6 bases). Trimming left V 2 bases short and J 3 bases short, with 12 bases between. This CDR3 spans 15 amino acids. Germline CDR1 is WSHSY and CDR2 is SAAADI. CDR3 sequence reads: CASSELAGTTDTQYF. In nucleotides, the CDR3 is TGCGCCAGCAGTGAGCTGGCAGGGACAACAGATACGCAGTATTTT.

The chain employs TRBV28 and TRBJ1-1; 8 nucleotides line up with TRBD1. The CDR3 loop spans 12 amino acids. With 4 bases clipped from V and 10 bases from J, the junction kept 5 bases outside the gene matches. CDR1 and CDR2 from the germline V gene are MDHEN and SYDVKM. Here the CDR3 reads CASSSSDRGAFF. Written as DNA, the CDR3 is TGTGCCAGCAGTTCCTCAGACAGGGGAGCTTTCTTT.

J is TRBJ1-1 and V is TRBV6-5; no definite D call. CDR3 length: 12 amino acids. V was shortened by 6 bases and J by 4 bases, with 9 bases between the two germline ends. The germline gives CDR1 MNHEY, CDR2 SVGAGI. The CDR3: CASSSRVTEAFF. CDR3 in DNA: TGTGCCAGCAGCTCCCGGGTCACTGAAGCTTTCTTT.

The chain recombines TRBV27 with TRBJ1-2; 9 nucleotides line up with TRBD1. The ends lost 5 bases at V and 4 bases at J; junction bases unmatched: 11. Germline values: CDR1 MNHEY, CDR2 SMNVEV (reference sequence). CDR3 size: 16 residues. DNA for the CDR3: TGTGCCAGCAGTAAGACCGGGACAGGGATATCCTATGGCTACACCTTC. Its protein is CASSKTGTGISYGYTF.

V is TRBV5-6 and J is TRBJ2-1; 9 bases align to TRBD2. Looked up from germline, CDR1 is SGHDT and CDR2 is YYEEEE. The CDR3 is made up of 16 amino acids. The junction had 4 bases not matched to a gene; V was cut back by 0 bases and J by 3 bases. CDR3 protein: CASSLVAGAVYNEQFF. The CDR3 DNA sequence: TGTGCCAGCAGCTTGGTAGCGGGGGCGGTCTACAATGAGCAGTTCTTC.

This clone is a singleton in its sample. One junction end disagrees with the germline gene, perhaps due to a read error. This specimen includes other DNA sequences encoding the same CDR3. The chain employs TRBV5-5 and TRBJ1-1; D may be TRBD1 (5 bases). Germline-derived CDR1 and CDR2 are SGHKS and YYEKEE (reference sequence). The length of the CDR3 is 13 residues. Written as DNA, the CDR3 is TGTGCCAGCAGCTCCCAGGGTGGCACTGAGGCTTTCTTT. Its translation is CASSSQGGTEAFF. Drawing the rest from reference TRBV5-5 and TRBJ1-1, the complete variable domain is DAGVTQSPTHLIKTRGQQVTLRCSPISGHKSVSWYQQVLGQGPQFIFQYYEKEERGRGNFPDRFSARQFPNYSSELNVNALLLGDSALYLCASSSQGGTEAFFGQGTRLTVV.

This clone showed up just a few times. The CDR3 DNA is TGTGCCAGCAGCTTAAGAGCGGGGTACCAAGAGACCCAGTACTTC. It translates to CASSLRAGYQETQYF. V is TRBV13 and J is TRBJ2-5; 7 bases align to TRBD2. The CDR3 runs 15 residues. The V and J ends lost 2 bases and 0 bases, in that order; junction bases with no gene match: 3. In germline, CDR1 is PRHDT, CDR2 FYEKMQ (reference sequence). Full variable domain (outside the CDR3, taken from reference TRBV13 and TRBJ2-5): AAGVIQSPRHLIKEKRETATLKCYPIPRHDTVYWYQQGPGQDPQFLISFYEKMQSDKGSIPDRFSAQQFSDYHSELNMSSLELGDSALYFCASSLRAGYQETQYFGPGTRLLVL.

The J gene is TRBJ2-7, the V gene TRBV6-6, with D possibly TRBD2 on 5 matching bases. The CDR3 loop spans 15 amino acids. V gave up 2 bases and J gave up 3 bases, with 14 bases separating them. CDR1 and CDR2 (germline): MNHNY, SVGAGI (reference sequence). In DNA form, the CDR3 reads TGTGCCAGCAGTTACGGGAGTGACCCCCTCTACGAGCAGTACTTC. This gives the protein CASSYGSDPLYEQYF.

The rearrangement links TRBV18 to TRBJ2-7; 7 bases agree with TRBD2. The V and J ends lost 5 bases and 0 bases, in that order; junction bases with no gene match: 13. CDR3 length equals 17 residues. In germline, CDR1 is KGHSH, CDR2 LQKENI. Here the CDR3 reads CASSSYSRGVSSYEQYF. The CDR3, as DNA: TGTGCCAGCTCATCATACTCCCGGGGGGTAAGCTCCTACGAGCAGTACTTC. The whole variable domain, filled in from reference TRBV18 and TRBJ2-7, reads NAGVMQNPRHLVRRRGQEARLRCSPMKGHSHVYWYRQLPEEGLKFMVYLQKENIIDESGMPKERFSAEFPKEGPSILRIQQVVRGDSAAYFCASSSYSRGVSSYEQYFGPGTRLTVT.

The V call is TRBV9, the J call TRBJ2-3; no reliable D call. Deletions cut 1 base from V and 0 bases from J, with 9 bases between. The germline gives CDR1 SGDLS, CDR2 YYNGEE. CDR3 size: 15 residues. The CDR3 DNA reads TGTGCCAGCAGCGTAACAGATACTAGCACAGATACGCAGTATTTT. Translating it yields CASSVTDTSTDTQYF.

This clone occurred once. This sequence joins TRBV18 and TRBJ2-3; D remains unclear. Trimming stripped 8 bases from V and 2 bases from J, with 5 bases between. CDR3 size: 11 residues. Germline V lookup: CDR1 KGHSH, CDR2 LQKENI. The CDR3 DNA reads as TGTGCCAGCGCGTACACAGATACGCAGTATTTT. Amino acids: CASAYTDTQYF.

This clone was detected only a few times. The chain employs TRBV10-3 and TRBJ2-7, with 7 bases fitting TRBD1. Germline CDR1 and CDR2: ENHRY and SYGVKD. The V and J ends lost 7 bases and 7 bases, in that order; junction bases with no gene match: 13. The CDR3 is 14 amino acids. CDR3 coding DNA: TGTGCCATCACGGGCGGTCAGGGGGTGGGAGAGCAGTACTTC. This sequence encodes CAITGGQGVGEQYF.

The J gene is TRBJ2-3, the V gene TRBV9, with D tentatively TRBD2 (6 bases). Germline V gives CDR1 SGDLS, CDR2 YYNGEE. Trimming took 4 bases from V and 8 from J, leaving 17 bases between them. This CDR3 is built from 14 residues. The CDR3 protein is CASSPGRMGGTQYF. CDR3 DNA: TGTGCCAGCAGCCCGGGACGTATGGGAGGTACGCAGTATTTT.

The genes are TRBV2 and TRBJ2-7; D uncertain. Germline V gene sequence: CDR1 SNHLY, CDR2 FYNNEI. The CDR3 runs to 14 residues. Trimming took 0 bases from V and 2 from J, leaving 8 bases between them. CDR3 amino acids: CASSEAVQPYEQYF. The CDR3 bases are TGTGCCAGCAGTGAAGCGGTACAGCCCTACGAGCAGTACTTC.

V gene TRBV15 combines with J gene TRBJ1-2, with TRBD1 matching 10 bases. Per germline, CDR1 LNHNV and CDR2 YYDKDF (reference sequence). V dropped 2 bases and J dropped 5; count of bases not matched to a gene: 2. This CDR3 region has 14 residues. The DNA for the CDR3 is TGTGCCACCAGCAGACCGGGACAGGGGTATGGCTACACCTTC. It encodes CATSRPGQGYGYTF.

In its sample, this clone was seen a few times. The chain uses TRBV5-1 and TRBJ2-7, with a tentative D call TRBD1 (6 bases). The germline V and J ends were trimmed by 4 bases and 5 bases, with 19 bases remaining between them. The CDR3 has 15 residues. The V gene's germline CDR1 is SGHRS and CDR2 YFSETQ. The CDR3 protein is CASSLIRTASHEQYF. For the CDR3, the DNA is TGCGCCAGCAGCCTAATCAGGACAGCTTCCCACGAGCAGTACTTC. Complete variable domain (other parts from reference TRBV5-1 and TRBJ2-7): KAGVTQTPRYLIKTRGQQVTLSCSPISGHRSVSWYQQTPGQGLQFLFEYFSETQRNKGNFPGRFSGRQFSNSRSEMNVSTLELGDSALYLCASSLIRTASHEQYFGPGTRLTVT.

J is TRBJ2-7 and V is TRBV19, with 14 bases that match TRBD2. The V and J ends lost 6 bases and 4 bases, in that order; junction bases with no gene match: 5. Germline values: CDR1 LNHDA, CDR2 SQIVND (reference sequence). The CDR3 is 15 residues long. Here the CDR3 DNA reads TGTGCCAGTAGGGCCGGGACTAGCGGGAGTTACGAGCAGTACTTC. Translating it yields CASRAGTSGSYEQYF.

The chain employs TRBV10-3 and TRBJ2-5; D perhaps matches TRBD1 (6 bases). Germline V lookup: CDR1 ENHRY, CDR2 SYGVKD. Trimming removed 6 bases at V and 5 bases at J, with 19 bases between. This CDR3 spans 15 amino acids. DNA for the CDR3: TGTGCCATCAGAGCCACTAATGCAGGGGACGAGACCCAGTACTTC. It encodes CAIRATNAGDETQYF.

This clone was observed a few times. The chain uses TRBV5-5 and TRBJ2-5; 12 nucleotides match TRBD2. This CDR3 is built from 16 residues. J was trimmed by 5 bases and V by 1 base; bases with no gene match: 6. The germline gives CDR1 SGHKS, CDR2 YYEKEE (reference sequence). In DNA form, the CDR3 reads TGTGCCAGCAGCTTGTTAACTAGCGGGGGGCTGGAGACCCAGTACTTC. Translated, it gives CASSLLTSGGLETQYF.